This is a list of T cell receptor beta chains from one sample in a study of cytotoxic CD8 clonotypes in ibrutinib-treated CLL. Assay used: immunoSEQ multiplex PCR; TCRdb lists only in-frame clones, some missing. This table has 30,000 to 40,000 clones, under 80% appearing once. The sequencing used PBMCs, collected at disease progression, from a patient treated with ibrutinib. The origin of the receptors is a human donor with chronic lymphocytic leukemia. The CDR3 runs from the conserved cysteine through the conserved F or W. Each record gives: D gene, J gene, clone size, V gene, CDR3 DNA, CDR3 protein. D genes are given only for firm matches. Some rows have no size entry. The others give once, few or many, or a class for an expanded clone.

NA	TRBJ2-3	NA	TRBV30	TGTGCCTGGACTCTCAGTTCTACGCAGTATTTT	CAWTLSSTQYF
TRBD1	TRBJ1-5	once	TRBV30	TGTGCCTGGAGTACCGGGATGGGACAGTCTTCCCCCCAGCATTTT	CAWSTGMGQSSPQHF
NA	TRBJ2-5	NA	TRBV6-1	TGTGCCAGCAGTGAAGAAGCGGCGGCAGGCGGCGAAGAGACCCAGTACTTC	CASSEEAAAGGEETQYF
NA	TRBJ1-1	NA	TRBV19	TGTGCCAGTAGTATATCTGGACAGAACACTGAAGCTTTCTTT	CASSISGQNTEAFF
NA	TRBJ2-1	NA	TRBV5-1	TGCGCCAGCAATAGTGGGGGAGCACATGAGCAGTTCTTC	CASNSGGAHEQFF
TRBD1	TRBJ2-1	NA	TRBV28	TGTGCCAGCAGTATCCGACAGGGGGCGAATGAGCAGTTCTTC	CASSIRQGANEQFF
NA	TRBJ1-1	few	TRBV2	TGTGCCAGCACGGAGACCCTCAAGAGGGGCGCTTTCTTT	CASTETLKRGAFF
TRBD2	TRBJ2-7	NA	TRBV19	TGTGCCAGTAGACAAGCTACTAGCGGGAGGCAGGCCTACGAGCAGTACTTC	CASRQATSGRQAYEQYF
NA	TRBJ2-3	few	TRBV2	TGTGCCAGCTCAGGGGGCACAGATACGCAGTATTTT	CASSGGTDTQYF
TRBD1	TRBJ1-2	NA	TRBV7-9	TGTGCCAGCAGCCTCGCCGGGACAGGGGCTAACTATGGCTACACCTTC	CASSLAGTGANYGYTF
TRBD2	TRBJ2-2	NA	TRBV6-1	TGTGCCAGCAGTGGGGACTACTCCGGGGAGCTGTTTTTT	CASSGDYSGELFF
TRBD2	TRBJ2-5	NA	TRBV5-1	TGCGCCAGCAGCTTCGGGACTAGCGGGAGGAAAGAGACCCAGTACTTC	CASSFGTSGRKETQYF
NA	TRBJ1-5	few	TRBV5-1	TGCGCCAGCAGCTTGGCCGGACGGACTGATCAGCCCCAGCATTTT	CASSLAGRTDQPQHF
TRBD1	TRBJ2-5	NA	TRBV5-1	TGCGCCAGCAGCCCCGCAGTACAGGGGGATATGGAGACCCAGTACTTC	CASSPAVQGDMETQYF
TRBD1	TRBJ1-5	NA	TRBV15	TGTGCCACCAGCGAGGACAGGGACAATCAGCCCCAGCATTTT	CATSEDRDNQPQHF
TRBD1	TRBJ1-5	NA	TRBV11-3	TGTGCCAGCAGCTTAAGACAGGGCGGTCAGCCCCAGCATTTT	CASSLRQGGQPQHF
NA	TRBJ1-1	few	TRBV27	TGTGCCAGCAGTTTGGCTGGGGGGGGCACTGAAGCTTTCTTT	CASSLAGGGTEAFF
NA	TRBJ2-1	once	TRBV5-4	TGTGCCAGCAGCTTGGGCGTGACTGGGGGGAATGAGCAGTTCTTC	CASSLGVTGGNEQFF
TRBD2	TRBJ2-1	once	TRBV10-3	TGTGCCATCAGTGATGGGCGGACTAGCGGACAACCGTCCTCCTACAATGAGCAGTTCTTC	CAISDGRTSGQPSSYNEQFF
NA	TRBJ1-1	NA	TRBV4-1	TGCGCCAGCAGCCTCAGGGACCAGGGCGTCCCGCAGATGAACACTGAAGCTTTCTTT	CASSLRDQGVPQMNTEAFF